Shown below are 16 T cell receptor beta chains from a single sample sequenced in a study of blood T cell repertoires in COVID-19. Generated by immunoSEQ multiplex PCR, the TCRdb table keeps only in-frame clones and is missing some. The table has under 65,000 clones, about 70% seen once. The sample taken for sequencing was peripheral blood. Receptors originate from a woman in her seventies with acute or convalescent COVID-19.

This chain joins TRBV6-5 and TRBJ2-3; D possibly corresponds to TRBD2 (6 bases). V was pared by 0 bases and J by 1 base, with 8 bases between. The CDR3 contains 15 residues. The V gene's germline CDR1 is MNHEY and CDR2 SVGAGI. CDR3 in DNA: TGTGCCAGCAGTTACTCGGGGGGTCGCACAGATACGCAGTATTTT. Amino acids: CASSYSGGRTDTQYF.

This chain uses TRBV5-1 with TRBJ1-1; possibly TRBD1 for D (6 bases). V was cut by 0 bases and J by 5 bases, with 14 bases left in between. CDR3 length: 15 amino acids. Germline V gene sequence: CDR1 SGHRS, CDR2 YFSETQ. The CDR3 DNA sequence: TGCGCCAGCAGCTTGGCTTCGGGGGGCGGGACTGAAGCTTTCTTT. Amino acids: CASSLASGGGTEAFF. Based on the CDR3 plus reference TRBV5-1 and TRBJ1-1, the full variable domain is KAGVTQTPRYLIKTRGQQVTLSCSPISGHRSVSWYQQTPGQGLQFLFEYFSETQRNKGNFPGRFSGRQFSNSRSEMNVSTLELGDSALYLCASSLASGGGTEAFFGQGTRLTVV.

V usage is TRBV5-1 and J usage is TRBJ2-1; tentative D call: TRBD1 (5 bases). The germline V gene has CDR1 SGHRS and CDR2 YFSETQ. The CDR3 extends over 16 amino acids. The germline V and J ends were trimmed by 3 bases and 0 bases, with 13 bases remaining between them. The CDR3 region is CASSSQGISSYNEQFF. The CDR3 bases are TGCGCCAGCAGCTCCCAGGGAATCAGCTCCTACAATGAGCAGTTCTTC.

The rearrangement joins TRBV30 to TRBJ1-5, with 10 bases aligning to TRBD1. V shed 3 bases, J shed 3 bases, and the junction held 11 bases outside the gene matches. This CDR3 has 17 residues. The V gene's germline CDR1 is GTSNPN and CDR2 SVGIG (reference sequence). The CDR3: CAWSHPGTGALNQPQHF. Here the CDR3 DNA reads TGTGCCTGGAGCCATCCCGGGACAGGGGCGCTCAATCAGCCCCAGCATTTT.

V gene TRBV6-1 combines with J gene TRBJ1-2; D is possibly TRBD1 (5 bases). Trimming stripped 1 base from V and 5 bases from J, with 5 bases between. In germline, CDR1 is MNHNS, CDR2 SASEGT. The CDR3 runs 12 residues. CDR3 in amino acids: CASSEGTYGYTF. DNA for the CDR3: TGTGCCAGCAGTGAAGGGACATATGGCTACACCTTC.

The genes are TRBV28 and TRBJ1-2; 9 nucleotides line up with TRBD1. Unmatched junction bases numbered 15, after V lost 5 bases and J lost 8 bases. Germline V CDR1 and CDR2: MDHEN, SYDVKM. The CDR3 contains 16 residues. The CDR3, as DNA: TGTGCCAGCAGTACGGGACAGGGTGTGTACTTTTACGGCTACACCTTC. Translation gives CASSTGQGVYFYGYTF.

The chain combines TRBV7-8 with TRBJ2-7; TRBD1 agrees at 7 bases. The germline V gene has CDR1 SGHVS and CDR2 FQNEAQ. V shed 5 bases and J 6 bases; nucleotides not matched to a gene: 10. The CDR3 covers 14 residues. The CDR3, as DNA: TGTGCCAGCAGCCGAACAGGGGTGATCCCCGAGCAGTACTTC. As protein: CASSRTGVIPEQYF.

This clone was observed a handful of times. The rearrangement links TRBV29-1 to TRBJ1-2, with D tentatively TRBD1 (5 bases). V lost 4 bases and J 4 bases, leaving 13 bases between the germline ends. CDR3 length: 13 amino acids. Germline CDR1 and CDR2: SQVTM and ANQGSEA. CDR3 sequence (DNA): TGCAGCGTTGGGGCCGGGGGTATCTATGGCTACACCTTC. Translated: CSVGAGGIYGYTF.

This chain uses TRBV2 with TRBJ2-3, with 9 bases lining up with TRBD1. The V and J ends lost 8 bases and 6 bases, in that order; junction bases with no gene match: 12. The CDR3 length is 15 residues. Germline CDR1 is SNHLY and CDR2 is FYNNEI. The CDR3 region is CASQIGQGSSDTQYF. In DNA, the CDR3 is TGTGCCAGCCAAATAGGACAGGGGTCTTCGGATACGCAGTATTTT.

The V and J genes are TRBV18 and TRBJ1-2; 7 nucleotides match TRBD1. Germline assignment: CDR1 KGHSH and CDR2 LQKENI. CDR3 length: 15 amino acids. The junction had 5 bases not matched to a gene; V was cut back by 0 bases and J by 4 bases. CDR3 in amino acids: CASSPPGTAPYGYTF. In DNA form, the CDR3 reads TGTGCCAGCTCACCACCCGGGACAGCCCCCTATGGCTACACCTTC.

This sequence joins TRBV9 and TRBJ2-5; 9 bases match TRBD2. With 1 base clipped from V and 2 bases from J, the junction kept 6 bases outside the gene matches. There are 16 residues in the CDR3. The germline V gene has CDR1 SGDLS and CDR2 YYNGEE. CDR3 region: CASSVSASGNQETQYF. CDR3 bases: TGTGCCAGCAGCGTATCGGCTAGCGGGAATCAAGAGACCCAGTACTTC.

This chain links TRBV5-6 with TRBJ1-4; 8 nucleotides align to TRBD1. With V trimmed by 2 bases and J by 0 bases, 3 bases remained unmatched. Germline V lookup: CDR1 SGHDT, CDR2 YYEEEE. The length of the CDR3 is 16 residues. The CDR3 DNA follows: TGTGCCAGCAGCTTACCGGGACAGGCAACTAATGAAAAACTGTTTTTT. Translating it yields CASSLPGQATNEKLFF. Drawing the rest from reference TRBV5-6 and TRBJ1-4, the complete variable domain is DAGVTQSPTHLIKTRGQQVTLRCSPKSGHDTVSWYQQALGQGPQFIFQYYEEEERQRGNFPDRFSGHQFPNYSSELNVNALLLGDSALYLCASSLPGQATNEKLFFGSGTQLSVL.

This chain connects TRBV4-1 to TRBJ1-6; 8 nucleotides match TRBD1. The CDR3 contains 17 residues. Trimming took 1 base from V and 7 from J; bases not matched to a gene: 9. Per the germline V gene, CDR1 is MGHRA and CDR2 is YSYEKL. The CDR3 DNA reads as TGCGCCAGCAGCCAAGCCCCCCGCAGGGGGCCAAATTCACCCCTCCACTTT. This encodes CASSQAPRRGPNSPLHF.

CDR3 bases: TGCGCCAGCAGCCTCATCCCGAGCACGGGGGCAGATACGCAGTATTTT. This codes for CASSLIPSTGADTQYF. This chain uses TRBV5-1 with TRBJ2-3; TRBD2 might be the D (6 bases). Trimming took off 4 bases at V and 4 bases at J, with 19 bases between the two ends. The CDR3 is 16 residues long. Germline CDR1 is SGHRS and CDR2 is YFSETQ.

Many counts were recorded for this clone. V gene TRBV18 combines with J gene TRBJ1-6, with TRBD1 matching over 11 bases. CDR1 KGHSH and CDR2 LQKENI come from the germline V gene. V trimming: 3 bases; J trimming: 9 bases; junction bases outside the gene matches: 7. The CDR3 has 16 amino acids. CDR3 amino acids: CASSPRPGTGGSPLHF. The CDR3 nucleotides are TGTGCCAGCTCACCCCGCCCGGGGACAGGGGGTTCACCCCTCCACTTT.

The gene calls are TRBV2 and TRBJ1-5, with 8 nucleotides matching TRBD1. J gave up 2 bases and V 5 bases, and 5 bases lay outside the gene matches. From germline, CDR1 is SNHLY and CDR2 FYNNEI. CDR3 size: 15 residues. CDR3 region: CASSQGAGRNQPQHF. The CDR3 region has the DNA TGTGCCAGCAGTCAGGGGGCAGGCCGCAATCAGCCCCAGCATTTT. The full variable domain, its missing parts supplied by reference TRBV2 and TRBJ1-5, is EPEVTQTPSHQVTQMGQEVILRCVPISNHLYFYWYRQILGQKVEFLVSFYNNEISEKSEIFDDQFSVERPDGSNFTLKIRSTKLEDSAMYFCASSQGAGRNQPQHFGDGTRLSIL.